The 29 T cell receptor beta chains below all came from one sample that was sequenced in a study of blood T cell repertoires in COVID-19. Sequencing used immunoSEQ multiplex PCR; TCRdb keeps in-frame clones, though not all of them. The repertoire includes 35,000 or so clones, approximately 86% of them detected once, and 60% to 70% sits in the top ten. Source material: peripheral blood. All receptors come from a man between 70 and 80 years old with acute or convalescent COVID-19.

This clone was recorded a few times. The V gene is TRBV4-1, the J gene TRBJ1-4, with 8 positions matching TRBD1. The V segment lost 1 base and the J segment 8 bases; nucleotides outside the gene matches: 9. Germline CDR1 is MGHRA and CDR2 is YSYEKL. The CDR3 is 16 residues long. The CDR3 is CASSQARTGRGEKLFF. For the CDR3, the DNA is TGCGCCAGCAGCCAAGCCAGGACAGGGAGAGGGGAAAAACTGTTTTTT.

The chain has TRBV2 and TRBJ1-5; D is undetermined. The CDR3 totals 14 residues. V lost 4 bases, J lost 2 bases, and 9 bases lay in between. Germline V gene lookup returns CDR1 SNHLY and CDR2 FYNNEI. This chain's CDR3 is CASSAGRGNQPQHF. In nucleotides, the CDR3 is TGTGCCAGCAGTGCCGGGAGAGGCAATCAGCCCCAGCATTTT.

This chain uses TRBV11-2 with TRBJ2-7; TRBD2 agrees at 8 bases. The CDR3 extends over 14 amino acids. Trimming at V came to 2 bases and at J to 3 bases, leaving 3 bases not matched to a gene. Germline CDR1 reads SGHAT; CDR2 reads FQNNGV. CDR3: CASSLRRGGYEQYF. CDR3 nucleotides: TGTGCCAGCAGCTTAAGACGGGGGGGCTACGAGCAGTACTTC.

V usage is TRBV9 and J usage is TRBJ1-1; D unresolved. Germline values: CDR1 SGDLS, CDR2 YYNGEE. There are 13 residues in the CDR3. V gave up 3 bases and J gave up 1 base, with 7 bases separating them. In DNA form, the CDR3 reads TGTGCCAGCAGCGAGCGGGGGAACACTGAAGCTTTCTTT. It translates to CASSERGNTEAFF.

V and J are TRBV9 and TRBJ2-1; D not certain. CDR3 size: 11 residues. V was shortened by 4 bases and J by 8 bases, with 7 bases between the two germline ends. Germline CDR1 and CDR2: SGDLS and YYNGEE. The CDR3 loop reads CASSKQDEQFF. CDR3 in DNA: TGTGCCAGCAGCAAGCAGGATGAGCAGTTCTTC. The whole variable domain, remainder taken from reference TRBV9 and TRBJ2-1, is DSGVTQTPKHLITATGQRVTLRCSPRSGDLSVYWYQQSLDQGLQFLIQYYNGEERAKGNILERFSAQQFPDLHSELNLSSLELGDSALYFCASSKQDEQFFGPGTRLTVL.

The chain links TRBV6-1 to TRBJ1-2; 7 nucleotides line up with TRBD1. CDR3 length equals 13 residues. Losses at the gene ends were 1 base for V and 6 bases for J; bases not matched to a gene: 2. Germline values: CDR1 MNHNS, CDR2 SASEGT. The CDR3 is CASSEGGGNGYTF. The CDR3 DNA reads as TGTGCCAGCAGTGAAGGAGGGGGCAATGGCTACACCTTC.

J is TRBJ1-5 and V is TRBV19, with 8 bases identical to TRBD1. Germline V gene lookup returns CDR1 LNHDA and CDR2 SQIVND (reference sequence). The CDR3 is 15 amino acids. V shed 6 bases and J 4 bases; nucleotides not matched to a gene: 8. CDR3 in DNA: TGTGCCAGTAGCACGCTAGACAGGGGTAATCAGCCCCAGCATTTT. This translates into CASSTLDRGNQPQHF.

The chain combines TRBV7-2 with TRBJ1-2; 9 nucleotides line up with TRBD1. The germline gives CDR1 SGHTA, CDR2 FQGNSA. The length of the CDR3 is 16 residues. J was trimmed by 4 bases and V by 5 bases; bases with no gene match: 11. CDR3 amino acids: CASSDLLGTGPYGYTF. The CDR3 region has the DNA TGTGCCAGCAGCGATCTATTGGGGACAGGGCCCTATGGCTACACCTTC.

The chain employs TRBV27 and TRBJ2-1, with TRBD2 matching 7 bases. The CDR3 covers 14 residues. Losses at the gene ends were 2 bases for V and 3 bases for J; bases not matched to a gene: 1. Germline CDR1 MNHEY, CDR2 SMNVEV (reference sequence). This CDR3 reads CASSLAGVYNEQFF. CDR3 sequence (DNA): TGTGCCAGCAGTTTAGCGGGAGTCTACAATGAGCAGTTCTTC.

Of note for this clone: An end of the junction does not agree with germline; a read error may underlie this. The chain couples TRBV6-2 or TRBV6-3 to TRBJ2-1; 10 positions agree with TRBD2. The CDR3 sequence is 16 residues long. Germline V gene data show CDR1 as MNHEY and CDR2 as SVGEGT. This CDR3 reads CASSYSSSGGYNEQFF. DNA for the CDR3: TGCGCCAGCAGTTATTCTTCTAGCGGGGGCTACAATGAGCAGTTCTTC.

This clone appeared a single time. The chain joins TRBV7-2 to TRBJ2-1; 12 bases fit TRBD2. The germline V gene encodes CDR1 SGHTA and CDR2 FQGNSA. This CDR3 spans 16 amino acids. J lost 7 bases, V lost 0 bases, and 4 bases had no gene match. CDR3 in amino acids: CASSLAGLAGRNEQFF. CDR3 nucleotides: TGTGCCAGCAGCTTAGCGGGACTAGCGGGTAGGAATGAGCAGTTCTTC.

This clone was seen just once. V is TRBV11-2 and J is TRBJ2-7, with TRBD2 identical over 7 bases. The ends lost 8 bases at V and 3 bases at J; junction bases unmatched: 16. Germline-derived CDR1 and CDR2 are SGHAT and FQNNGV. The CDR3 contains 16 residues. This chain's CDR3 is CASRKAGFSSHYEQYF. CDR3 nucleotide sequence: TGTGCCAGCCGAAAAGCGGGGTTCTCGAGTCACTACGAGCAGTACTTC. The complete variable domain, with remaining parts taken from reference TRBV11-2 and TRBJ2-7, reads EAGVAQSPRYKIIEKRQSVAFWCNPISGHATLYWYQQILGQGPKLLIQFQNNGVVDDSQLPKDRFSAERLKGVDSTLKIQPAKLEDSAVYLCASRKAGFSSHYEQYFGPGTRLTVT.

The chain has TRBV27 and TRBJ1-1; 9 nucleotides agree with TRBD1. The trim removed 7 bases at V and 2 bases at J, leaving 5 bases unmatched. This CDR3 is 14 amino acids long. Looked up from germline, CDR1 is MNHEY and CDR2 is SMNVEV (reference sequence). The CDR3 sequence is CASIGTGFNTEAFF. CDR3 nucleotide sequence: TGTGCCAGCATAGGGACAGGGTTTAACACTGAAGCTTTCTTT.

This rearrangement joins TRBV6-1 to TRBJ1-2, with a weak D call TRBD1 (5 bases). Germline V CDR1 and CDR2: MNHNS, SASEGT. Deletions cut 0 bases from V and 1 base from J, with 12 bases between. The CDR3 is made up of 16 amino acids. CDR3 DNA sequence: TGTGCCAGCAGTGAAGCTTGGGGCAGGGTTAACTATGGCTACACCTTC. Encoded protein: CASSEAWGRVNYGYTF.

The V and J genes are TRBV29-1 and TRBJ1-5; D is possibly TRBD1 (5 bases). Between the trimmed V and J ends, which lost 0 bases and 11 bases, there was a span of 11 bases. The CDR3 length is 12 residues. Germline assignment: CDR1 SQVTM and CDR2 ANQGSEA. The CDR3 spells CSVEDRGLSQHF. The CDR3 DNA sequence: TGCAGCGTTGAAGATCGGGGGTTATCCCAGCATTTT.

The rearrangement joins TRBV5-4 to TRBJ1-4; maybe TRBD1 (5 bases). Germline V CDR1 and CDR2: SGHNT, YYREEE (reference sequence). The length of the CDR3 is 12 residues. V was clipped by 4 bases and J by 7 bases, with 8 bases between them. The CDR3: CASSVDSEKLFF. The CDR3 DNA is TGTGCCAGCAGCGTCGACAGTGAAAAACTGTTTTTT.

This clone was detected once. The chain employs TRBV5-6 and TRBJ2-3, with D possibly being TRBD2 (7 bases). This CDR3 comprises 14 residues. V was cut by 1 base and J by 8 bases, with 14 bases left in between. Germline V gene data show CDR1 as SGHDT and CDR2 as YYEEEE. CDR3 DNA: TGTGCCAGCAGCTTGCCGGGGGGCGCATCTACGCAGTATTTT. This encodes CASSLPGGASTQYF.

This sequence joins TRBV6-5 and TRBJ1-1; TRBD1 might be the D (5 bases). V was shortened by 8 bases and J by 4 bases, with 17 bases between the two germline ends. The CDR3 has 14 residues. Germline loops: CDR1 MNHEY, CDR2 SVGAGI. The CDR3 DNA reads TGTGCCAGCGGCCCAACCAGGGCTAGCACTGAAGCTTTCTTT. Translation: CASGPTRASTEAFF.

This clone was observed once. The rearrangement joins TRBV5-5 to TRBJ1-1; D is perhaps TRBD1 (6 bases). The germline CDR1 and CDR2 sequences are SGHKS and YYEKEE (reference sequence). This CDR3 has 12 residues. The V end lost 6 bases, the J end lost 3 bases, and 9 bases lay between the germline ends. The chain's CDR3 is CASNPGDTEAFF. In nucleotides, the CDR3 is TGTGCCAGCAATCCAGGGGACACTGAAGCTTTCTTT. Using reference TRBV5-5 and TRBJ1-1 for the parts outside the CDR3, the full variable domain is DAGVTQSPTHLIKTRGQQVTLRCSPISGHKSVSWYQQVLGQGPQFIFQYYEKEERGRGNFPDRFSARQFPNYSSELNVNALLLGDSALYLCASNPGDTEAFFGQGTRLTVV.

As to this clone: At one end, the junction sequence differs from germline, possibly due to a read error. The chain recombines TRBV9 with TRBJ2-1, with 9 bases aligning to TRBD2. The CDR3 extends over 15 amino acids. The germline gives CDR1 SGDLS, CDR2 YYNGEE. CDR3 sequence reads: CARSGRGGLRNEQFF. The CDR3 coding sequence is TGTGCCCGCAGCGGGCGGGGGGGCCTAAGAAATGAGCAGTTCTTC.

This clone has a single count. The chain uses TRBV5-8 and TRBJ1-5; D unclear. The germline CDR1 and CDR2 sequences are SGHTS and YDEGEE. V was pared by 2 bases and J by 0 bases, with 9 bases between. The CDR3 sequence is 15 residues long. The CDR3 nucleotides are TGTGCCAGCAGCTTTCGGGTGACTAGCAATCAGCCCCAGCATTTT. Translation gives CASSFRVTSNQPQHF.

The gene calls are TRBV5-6 and TRBJ2-1; no clear D gene. This CDR3 has 13 residues. Germline CDR1 reads SGHDT; CDR2 reads YYEEEE. Trimming took off 4 bases at V and 7 bases at J, with 12 bases between the two ends. The CDR3 reads CASSPWYGNEQFF. CDR3 sequence (DNA): TGTGCCAGCAGCCCTTGGTACGGTAATGAGCAGTTCTTC.

The CDR3 region is CASGTGTGNTIYF. CDR3 coding DNA: TGTGCCAGTGGGACAGGCACAGGAAACACCATATATTTT. V usage is TRBV7-2 and J usage is TRBJ1-3, with TRBD1 matching over 8 bases. Trimming cost V 9 bases and J 4 bases; bases outside gene matches: 5. CDR3 length equals 13 residues. Germline V gene data show CDR1 as SGHTA and CDR2 as FQGNSA.

The rearrangement joins TRBV30 to TRBJ2-7, with 8 bases aligning to TRBD1. Germline CDR1 is GTSNPN and CDR2 is SVGIG (reference sequence). This CDR3 is 13 amino acids long. Trimming took 3 bases from V and 4 from J; bases not matched to a gene: 5. The CDR3 loop is CAWRGDRLYEQYF. CDR3 coding DNA: TGTGCCTGGAGAGGGGACAGGTTGTACGAGCAGTACTTC.

The chain uses TRBV28 and TRBJ2-5, with D possibly being TRBD1 (5 bases). The CDR3 runs 15 residues. V was clipped by 3 bases and J by 5 bases, with 16 bases between them. Germline V lookup: CDR1 MDHEN, CDR2 SYDVKM. The CDR3, as DNA: TGTGCCAGCAGTTTCTTGGACCGCAACAGGGAGACCCAGTACTTC. This gives the protein CASSFLDRNRETQYF.

This sequence joins TRBV5-4 and TRBJ2-5; TRBD1 aligns across 9 bases. The CDR3 length is 15 residues. The V gene end was trimmed by 1 base and the J gene end by 4 bases; junction bases not matched to a gene: 5. The V gene's germline CDR1 is SGHNT and CDR2 YYREEE (reference sequence). Here the CDR3 reads CASSLRDRDLETQYF. The DNA of the CDR3 is TGTGCCAGCAGCTTGCGGGACAGGGATTTAGAGACCCAGTACTTC.

V and J are TRBV5-5 and TRBJ1-3; D is possibly TRBD1 (5 bases). This CDR3 spans 15 amino acids. The germline gives CDR1 SGHKS, CDR2 YYEKEE (reference sequence). V gave up 1 base and J gave up 0 bases, with 8 bases separating them. This CDR3 reads CASSLSGRSGNTIYF. The CDR3 DNA is TGTGCCAGCAGCTTGTCAGGGCGCTCTGGAAACACCATATATTTT.

The CDR3 DNA sequence: TGTGCCAGCAGGATATCGAGACAGGCTCTGGGGGAGCTGTTTTTT. This translates into CASRISRQALGELFF. V gene TRBV6-5 combines with J gene TRBJ2-2; perhaps TRBD1 as D (6 bases). CDR3 size: 15 residues. The V end lost 6 bases, the J end lost 8 bases, and 19 bases lay between the germline ends. CDR1 MNHEY and CDR2 SVGAGI come from the germline V gene.

The chain employs TRBV30 and TRBJ1-5; no firm D call. There are 13 residues in the CDR3. V lost 0 bases to trimming and J lost 5 bases, with 8 bases between them. Germline CDR1 reads GTSNPN; CDR2 reads SVGIG (reference sequence). DNA of the CDR3: TGTGCCTGGAGTGTACGGGATCATCAGCCCCAGCATTTT. Translation: CAWSVRDHQPQHF. Full variable domain (remainder filled in from reference TRBV30 and TRBJ1-5): SQTIHQWPATLVQPVGSPLSLECTVEGTSNPNLYWYRQAAGRGLQLLFYSVGIGQISSEVPQNLSASRPQDRQFILSSKKLLLSDSGFYLCAWSVRDHQPQHFGDGTRLSIL.